This record covers a single T cell receptor (beta chain). Its specificity is unknown. Authors of the study amplified TCR beta CDR3 regions from RNA transcripts. Primed by the HTBI set, a first-round RT-PCR was run on the TCR CDR3. One entry per CDR3 protein, called by TCRdb with MiXCR from the multiplex PCR reads. The repertoire has some 580,000 distinct CDR3 sequences, around 15% of them found once; the top ten carry roughly 3.4%. Orbital computed tomography, thyroid ultrasound, serum thyroxine and TRAb, and clinical symptoms together informed the diagnoses. The CDR3 totals 15 residues. Germline V CDR1 and CDR2: KGHDR, SFDVKD. V was shortened by 5 bases and J by 3 bases, with 12 bases between the two germline ends. The data derive from a study of T cells in Graves' hyperthyroidism and ophthalmopathy. Study-wide results and caveats: The blood repertoire included most of the expanded thyroid clonotypes above 0.001.

The specimen was blood. This chain uses TRBV24-1 with TRBJ2-2; D might be TRBD1 (5 bases). The clonotype was recovered from a woman aged 40 to 50 with Graves' ophthalmopathy. CDR3 sequence reads: CATSVAGQDTGELFF. The DNA of the CDR3 is TGTGCCACCAGTGTGGCAGGGCAGGACACCGGGGAGCTGTTTTTT.